This T cell receptor (beta chain) is from a study of beta chain features in type 1 diabetes. The sequenced template was cDNA made from the entire isolated RNA. The method was immunoSEQ multiplex PCR; TCRdb's version includes in-frame clones alone and lacks a portion of them. The sample lists a few hundred thousand clones, 14% seen once, with 5.5% to 7.5% in the top ten. The CDR3 loop spans 14 amino acids. Trimming cost V 5 bases and J 7 bases, with 14 bases left between them. From germline, CDR1 is SGHDN and CDR2 FVKESK. This clonotype originated in a man aged 30 to 39 in good health. V gene TRBV14 combines with J gene TRBJ2-2; D remains unclear. The specimen sequenced was central memory CD4+ T cells from blood. The CDR3 bases are TGTGCCAGCAGCGGCTTGTCCATGGGCGGGGAGCTGTTTTTT. Translation: CASSGLSMGGELFF.